The rows below give T cell receptor beta chains drawn from one sample of a study of cytomegalovirus exposure and HLA in healthy donors. TCRdb keeps only in-frame clones here, not all; method: immunoSEQ multiplex PCR. Among about 55,000 clones listed, 60% to 80% were seen once. Sequenced input: PBMCs. These receptors all come from a female donor in good health and CMV-seronegative. Both conserved end residues are part of each CDR3. D genes are given only for firm matches. The size entry is marked missing in some rows and otherwise reads once, few, many or a size class.

cdr3_length: 15; d_call: .; j_call: TRBJ2-2; clone_size: .; v_call: TRBV6-6; cdr3_aa: CASSPAAGPTGELFF; cdr3_nt: TGTGCCAGCAGTCCCGCGGCAGGGCCCACCGGGGAGCTGTTTTTT
cdr3_length: 13; d_call: .; j_call: TRBJ2-7; clone_size: .; v_call: TRBV11-3; cdr3_aa: CASSLDRTGEQYF; cdr3_nt: TGTGCCAGCAGCTTAGATAGGACGGGGGAGCAGTACTTC
cdr3_length: 12; d_call: .; j_call: TRBJ2-3; clone_size: .; v_call: TRBV7-9; cdr3_aa: CAVARGTDTQYF; cdr3_nt: TGTGCCGTCGCCCGGGGCACAGATACGCAGTATTTT
cdr3_length: 13; d_call: .; j_call: TRBJ1-2; clone_size: .; v_call: TRBV5-5; cdr3_aa: CASSLVGVGGYTF; cdr3_nt: TGTGCCAGCAGCTTGGTAGGGGTTGGTGGCTACACCTTC
cdr3_length: 15; d_call: .; j_call: TRBJ2-1; clone_size: .; v_call: TRBV9; cdr3_aa: CASSQGSEIYNEQFF; cdr3_nt: TGTGCCAGCAGCCAGGGCTCAGAGATATACAATGAGCAGTTCTTC
cdr3_length: 14; d_call: TRBD1; j_call: TRBJ1-1; clone_size: .; v_call: TRBV2; cdr3_aa: CASSLQGRDTEAFF; cdr3_nt: TGTGCCAGCAGTCTACAGGGGCGGGACACTGAAGCTTTCTTT
cdr3_length: 14; d_call: .; j_call: TRBJ2-7; clone_size: .; v_call: TRBV6-1; cdr3_aa: CASKDSGAYYEQYF; cdr3_nt: TGTGCCAGCAAGGACAGTGGGGCCTACTACGAGCAGTACTTC
cdr3_length: 15; d_call: .; j_call: TRBJ2-7; clone_size: .; v_call: TRBV2; cdr3_aa: CASLTTNPSSYEQYF; cdr3_nt: TGTGCCAGCCTTACGACAAACCCCAGCTCCTACGAGCAGTACTTC
cdr3_length: 14; d_call: .; j_call: TRBJ1-1; clone_size: once; v_call: TRBV7-3; cdr3_aa: CASSALGGGTEAFF; cdr3_nt: TGTGCCAGCAGCGCATTGGGGGGAGGAACTGAAGCTTTCTTT
cdr3_length: 12; d_call: .; j_call: TRBJ2-5; clone_size: once; v_call: TRBV9; cdr3_aa: CASSVDGQTQYF; cdr3_nt: TGTGCCAGCAGCGTAGACGGTCAGACCCAGTACTTC
cdr3_length: 13; d_call: .; j_call: TRBJ1-2; clone_size: .; v_call: TRBV11-2; cdr3_aa: CASTPASGSGYTF; cdr3_nt: TGTGCCAGCACCCCCGCATCGGGATCTGGCTACACCTTC
cdr3_length: 13; d_call: .; j_call: TRBJ2-1; clone_size: few; v_call: TRBV29-1; cdr3_aa: CSVEDYRNNEQFF; cdr3_nt: TGCAGCGTTGAAGATTACAGAAACAATGAGCAGTTCTTC
cdr3_length: 13; d_call: TRBD1; j_call: TRBJ1-2; clone_size: few; v_call: TRBV28; cdr3_aa: CASNGDRAYGYTF; cdr3_nt: TGTGCCAGCAATGGGGACAGGGCCTATGGCTACACCTTC
cdr3_length: 16; d_call: TRBD2; j_call: TRBJ2-1; clone_size: few; v_call: TRBV6-1; cdr3_aa: CASSERGGGTYNEQFF; cdr3_nt: TGTGCCAGCAGTGAAAGGGGCGGGGGAACGTACAATGAGCAGTTCTTC
cdr3_length: 16; d_call: TRBD1; j_call: TRBJ1-5; clone_size: .; v_call: TRBV10-1; cdr3_aa: CASTNPDRGYYQPQHF; cdr3_nt: TGCGCCAGCACAAATCCGGACAGGGGCTACTATCAGCCCCAGCATTTT
cdr3_length: 14; d_call: .; j_call: TRBJ1-3; clone_size: once; v_call: TRBV7-2; cdr3_aa: CASSSAGSGNTIYF; cdr3_nt: TGTGCCAGCAGCTCGGCGGGGTCTGGAAACACCATATATTTT
cdr3_length: 16; d_call: .; j_call: TRBJ2-2; clone_size: .; v_call: TRBV4-2; cdr3_aa: CASSPNPGLNTGELFF; cdr3_nt: TGTGCCAGCAGCCCAAATCCGGGACTTAACACCGGGGAGCTGTTTTTT
cdr3_length: 15; d_call: .; j_call: TRBJ1-6; clone_size: .; v_call: TRBV4-3; cdr3_aa: CASSQVGRLNSPLHF; cdr3_nt: TGCGCCAGCAGCCAAGTTGGCAGACTTAATTCACCCCTCCACTTT
cdr3_length: 12; d_call: .; j_call: TRBJ2-7; clone_size: .; v_call: TRBV6-4; cdr3_aa: CASSDSAYEQYF; cdr3_nt: TGTGCCAGCAGTGACTCCGCCTACGAGCAGTACTTC
cdr3_length: 12; d_call: .; j_call: TRBJ1-1; clone_size: .; v_call: TRBV6-1; cdr3_aa: CASSEGPYGAFF; cdr3_nt: TGTGCCAGCAGTGAGGGCCCCTATGGAGCTTTCTTT
cdr3_length: 15; d_call: TRBD2; j_call: TRBJ2-3; clone_size: .; v_call: TRBV5-1; cdr3_aa: CASSLWTSGADTQYF; cdr3_nt: TGCGCCAGCAGCTTGTGGACTAGCGGGGCAGATACGCAGTATTTT
cdr3_length: 15; d_call: .; j_call: TRBJ1-2; clone_size: .; v_call: TRBV28; cdr3_aa: CASSFSGDPNYGYTF; cdr3_nt: TGTGCCAGCAGTTTTTCGGGAGATCCGAACTATGGCTACACCTTC
cdr3_length: 14; d_call: TRBD1; j_call: TRBJ1-3; clone_size: .; v_call: TRBV29-1; cdr3_aa: CSVETGNSGNTIYF; cdr3_nt: TGCAGCGTTGAGACAGGGAACTCTGGAAACACCATATATTTT
cdr3_length: 16; d_call: .; j_call: TRBJ2-7; clone_size: .; v_call: TRBV11-2; cdr3_aa: CASSLGNTAYSYEQYF; cdr3_nt: TGTGCCAGCAGCTTAGGTAACACAGCCTACTCCTACGAGCAGTACTTC